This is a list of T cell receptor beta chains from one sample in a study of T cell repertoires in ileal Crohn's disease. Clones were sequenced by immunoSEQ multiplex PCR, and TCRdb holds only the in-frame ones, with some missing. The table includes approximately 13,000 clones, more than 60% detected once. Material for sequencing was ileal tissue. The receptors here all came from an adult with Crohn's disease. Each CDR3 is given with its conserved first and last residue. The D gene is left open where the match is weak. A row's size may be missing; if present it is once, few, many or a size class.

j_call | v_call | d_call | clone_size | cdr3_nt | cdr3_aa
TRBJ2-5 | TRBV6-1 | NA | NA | TGTGCCAGCAGTGAAGCGATGCGGGGTGGTAGTGAGACCCAGTACTTC | CASSEAMRGGSETQYF
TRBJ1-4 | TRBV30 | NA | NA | TGTGCCTGGAGTATGATTCGGGAAAAACTGTTTTTT | CAWSMIREKLFF
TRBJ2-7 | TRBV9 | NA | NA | TGTGCCAGCAGCTCCGGGGCTGGGGAGCAGTACTTC | CASSSGAGEQYF
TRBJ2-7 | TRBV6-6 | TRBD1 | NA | TGTGCCAGCAGACCCGGGACAGGGGAAACCTACGAGCAGTACTTC | CASRPGTGETYEQYF
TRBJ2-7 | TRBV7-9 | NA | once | TGTGCCAGCAGCCTAGACTGGGGAGGCGAGCAGTACTTC | CASSLDWGGEQYF
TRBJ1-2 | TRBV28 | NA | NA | TGTGCCAGCAGTTTACCCCGGGGGCCCCTCGGTGGCTACACCTTC | CASSLPRGPLGGYTF
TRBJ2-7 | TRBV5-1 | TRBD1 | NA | TGCGCCAGCAGCCTTACTGGACAGGGTAGGGACGAGCAGTACTTC | CASSLTGQGRDEQYF
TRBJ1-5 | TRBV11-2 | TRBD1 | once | TGTGCCAGCAGCCCGGGGACAGCTAATCAGCCCCAGCATTTT | CASSPGTANQPQHF
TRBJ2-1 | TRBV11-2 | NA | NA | TGTGCCAGCAGCTTATCGGGGAGCTCCTACAATGAGCAGTTCTTC | CASSLSGSSYNEQFF
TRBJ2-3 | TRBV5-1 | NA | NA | TGCGCCAGCAGTCGCGACCACGGAACAGATACGCAGTATTTT | CASSRDHGTDTQYF
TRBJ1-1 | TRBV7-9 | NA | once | TGTGCCAGCAGCATCTACTCCGGGACGGTTGAAGCTTTCTTT | CASSIYSGTVEAFF